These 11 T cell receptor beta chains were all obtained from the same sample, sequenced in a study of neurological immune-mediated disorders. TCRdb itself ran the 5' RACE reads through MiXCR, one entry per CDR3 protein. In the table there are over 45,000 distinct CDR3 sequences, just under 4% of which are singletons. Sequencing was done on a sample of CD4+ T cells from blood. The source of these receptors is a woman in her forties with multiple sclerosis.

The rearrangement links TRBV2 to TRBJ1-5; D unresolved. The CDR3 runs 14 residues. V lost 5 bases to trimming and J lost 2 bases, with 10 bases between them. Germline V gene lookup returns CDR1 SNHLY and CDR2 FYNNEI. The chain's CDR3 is CASSSSGRNQPQHF. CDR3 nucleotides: TGTGCCAGCAGTTCCTCGGGCCGCAATCAGCCCCAGCATTTT.

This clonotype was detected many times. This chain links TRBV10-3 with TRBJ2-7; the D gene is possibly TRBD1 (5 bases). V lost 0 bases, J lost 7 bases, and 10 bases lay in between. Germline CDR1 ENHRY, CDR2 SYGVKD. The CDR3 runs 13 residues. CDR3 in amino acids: CAISESSREEQYF. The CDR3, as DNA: TGTGCCATCAGTGAGTCTAGCAGGGAAGAGCAGTACTTC.

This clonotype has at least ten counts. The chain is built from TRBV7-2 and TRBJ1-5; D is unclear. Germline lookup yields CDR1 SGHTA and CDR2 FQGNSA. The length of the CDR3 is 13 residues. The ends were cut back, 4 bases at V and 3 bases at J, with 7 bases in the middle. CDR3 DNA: TGTGCCAGCAGCTCCCGGTTCAATCAGCCCCAGCATTTT. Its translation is CASSSRFNQPQHF. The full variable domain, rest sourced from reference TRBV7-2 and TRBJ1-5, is GAGVSQSPSNKVTEKGKDVELRCDPISGHTALYWYRQSLGQGLEFLIYFQGNSAPDKSGLPSDRFSAERTGGSVSTLTIQRTQQEDSAVYLCASSSRFNQPQHFGDGTRLSIL.

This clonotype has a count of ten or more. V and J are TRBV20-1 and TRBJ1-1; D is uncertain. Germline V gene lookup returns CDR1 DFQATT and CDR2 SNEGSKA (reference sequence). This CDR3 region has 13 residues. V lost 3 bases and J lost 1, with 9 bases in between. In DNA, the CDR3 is TGCAGTGCTAGCCAGACACCGAACACTGAAGCTTTCTTT. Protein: CSASQTPNTEAFF.

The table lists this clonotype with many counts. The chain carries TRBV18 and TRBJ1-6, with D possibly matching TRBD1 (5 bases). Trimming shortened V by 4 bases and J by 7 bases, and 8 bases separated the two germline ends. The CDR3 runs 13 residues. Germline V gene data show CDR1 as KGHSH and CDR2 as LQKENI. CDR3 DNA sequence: TGTGCCAGCTCACTGGGGCCGAATTCACCCCTCCACTTT. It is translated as CASSLGPNSPLHF.

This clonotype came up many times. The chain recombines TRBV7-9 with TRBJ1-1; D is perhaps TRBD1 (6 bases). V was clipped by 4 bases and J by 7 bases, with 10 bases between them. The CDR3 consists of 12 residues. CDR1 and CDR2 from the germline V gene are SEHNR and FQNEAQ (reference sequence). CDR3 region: CASSWGAGEAFF. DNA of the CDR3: TGTGCCAGCAGCTGGGGGGCAGGTGAAGCTTTCTTT. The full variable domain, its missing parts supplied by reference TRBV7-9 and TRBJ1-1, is DTGVSQNPRHKITKRGQNVTFRCDPISEHNRLYWYRQTLGQGPEFLTYFQNEAQLEKSRLLSDRFSAERPKGSFSTLEIQRTEQGDSAMYLCASSWGAGEAFFGQGTRLTVV.

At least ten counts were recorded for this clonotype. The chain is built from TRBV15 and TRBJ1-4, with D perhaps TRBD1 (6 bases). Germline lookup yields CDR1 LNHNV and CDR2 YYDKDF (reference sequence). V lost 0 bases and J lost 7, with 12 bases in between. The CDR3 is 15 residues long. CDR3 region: CATSREGGAGEKLFF. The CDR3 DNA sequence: TGTGCCACCAGCAGAGAAGGGGGGGCGGGTGAAAAACTGTTTTTT.

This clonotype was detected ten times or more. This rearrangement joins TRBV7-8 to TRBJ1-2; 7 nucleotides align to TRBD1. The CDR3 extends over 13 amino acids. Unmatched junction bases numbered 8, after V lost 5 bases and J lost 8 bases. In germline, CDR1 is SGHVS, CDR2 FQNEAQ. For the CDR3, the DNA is TGTGCCAGCAGCCCCCGAGGGGGCGTGGGCTACACCTTC. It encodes CASSPRGGVGYTF.

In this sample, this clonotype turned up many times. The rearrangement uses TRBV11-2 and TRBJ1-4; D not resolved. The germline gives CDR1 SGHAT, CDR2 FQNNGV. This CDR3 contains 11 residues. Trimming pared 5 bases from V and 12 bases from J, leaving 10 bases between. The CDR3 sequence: CASSLHRELFF. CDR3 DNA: TGTGCCAGCAGCCTACACCGGGAACTGTTTTTT.

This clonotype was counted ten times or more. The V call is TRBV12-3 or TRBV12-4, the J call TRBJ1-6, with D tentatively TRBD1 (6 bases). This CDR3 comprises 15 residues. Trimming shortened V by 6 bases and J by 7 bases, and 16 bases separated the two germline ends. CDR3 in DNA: TGTGCCAGCAGCTCGAGGGGGGGTGTCAATTCACCCCTCCACTTT. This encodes CASSSRGGVNSPLHF.

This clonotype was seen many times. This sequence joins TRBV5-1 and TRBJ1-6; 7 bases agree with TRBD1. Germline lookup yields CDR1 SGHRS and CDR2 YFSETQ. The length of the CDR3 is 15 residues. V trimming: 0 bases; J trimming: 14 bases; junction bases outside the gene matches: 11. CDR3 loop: CASSLGGQGGLSLHF. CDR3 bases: TGCGCCAGCAGCTTGGGCGGGCAGGGGGGTCTGTCCCTCCACTTT.